The clone carrying this T cell receptor (beta chain) was recorded only once. A read error may account for a junction end that differs from germline. Per the study methods: From reference gene primer amplification, estimates of nucleated cell counts were derived. Libraries were prepared by immunoSEQ multiplex PCR; TCRdb keeps only in-frame clonotypes and omits some of them. V, J and clone size were drawn from that table, and D and trimming were deduced from the DNA. The table shows roughly 110,000 clones, with 89% occurring only once. The germline gives CDR1 SGHTA, CDR2 FQGNSA. CDR3 length: 15 residues. The data originate from a study of blood T cell repertoires in COVID-19. Study-level information: The United States, Italy and Spain provided the acute and convalescent COVID-19 samples. Sources were T cells, B-cell-depleted T cells, or PBMCs; the material itself was cDNA or gDNA.

The rearrangement links TRBV7-2 to TRBJ2-5, with D perhaps matching TRBD2 (6 bases). The receptor's source is a man in his forties or fifties with active or convalescent COVID-19. The sample comprised peripheral blood. This CDR3 is CASSSNRAPGEAQYF. The CDR3 DNA reads as TGTGCCAGCAGTTCGAACCGGGCCCCGGGAGAGGCCCAGTACTTC.